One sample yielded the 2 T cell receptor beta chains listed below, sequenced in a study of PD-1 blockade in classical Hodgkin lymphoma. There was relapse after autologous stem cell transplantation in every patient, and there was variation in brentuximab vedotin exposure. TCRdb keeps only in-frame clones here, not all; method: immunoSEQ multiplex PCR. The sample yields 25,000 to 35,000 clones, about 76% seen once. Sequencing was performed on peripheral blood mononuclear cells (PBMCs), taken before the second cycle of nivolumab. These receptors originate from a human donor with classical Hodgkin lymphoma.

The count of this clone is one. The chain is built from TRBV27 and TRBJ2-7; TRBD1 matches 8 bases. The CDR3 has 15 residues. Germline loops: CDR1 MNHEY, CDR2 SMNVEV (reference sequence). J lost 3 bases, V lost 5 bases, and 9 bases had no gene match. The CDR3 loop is CASSPDGTGIYEQYF. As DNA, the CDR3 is TGTGCCAGCAGTCCAGATGGGACAGGTATCTACGAGCAGTACTTC.

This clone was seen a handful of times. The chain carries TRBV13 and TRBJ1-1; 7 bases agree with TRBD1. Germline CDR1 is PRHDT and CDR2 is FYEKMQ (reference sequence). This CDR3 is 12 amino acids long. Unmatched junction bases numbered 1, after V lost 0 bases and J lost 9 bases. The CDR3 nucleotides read TGTGCCAGCAGCTTAGGCAGGGGGAAAGCTTTCTTT. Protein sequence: CASSLGRGKAFF.